This TCR beta chain was retrieved from a study of T cell changes during pregnancy in multiple sclerosis. The V and J ends lost 7 bases and 0 bases respectively, with 12 bases between them. Germline CDR1 is LNHDA and CDR2 is SQIVND (reference sequence). This CDR3 is built from 14 residues. Using immunoSEQ multiplex PCR, the repertoire was profiled, and TCRdb retains in-frame clones only, with some absent. The sample holds some 62,000 clones, over 80% seen once. The TCR sequence derives from a female donor in good health, enrolled as a control in a pregnancy study. V is TRBV19 and J is TRBJ1-1; D unresolved. The sample here was peripheral blood, taken in the second trimester of pregnancy. The CDR3 sequence: CASTPTVLNTEAFF. CDR3 DNA: TGTGCCAGTACCCCTACCGTACTGAACACTGAAGCTTTCTTT.